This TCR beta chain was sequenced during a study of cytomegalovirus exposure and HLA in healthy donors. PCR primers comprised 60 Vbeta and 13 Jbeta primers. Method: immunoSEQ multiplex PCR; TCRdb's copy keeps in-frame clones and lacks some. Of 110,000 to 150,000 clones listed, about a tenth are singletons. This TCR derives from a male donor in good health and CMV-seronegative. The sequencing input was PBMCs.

The DNA of the CDR3 is TGTGCCAGCAACCATGATGCGGGGGGAGCCAAAAACATTCAGTACTTC. Protein product: CASNHDAGGAKNIQYF. This chain links TRBV7-2 with TRBJ2-4; TRBD2 matches 8 bases. V lost 7 bases, J lost 0 bases, and 8 bases stayed unmatched. The CDR3 spans 16 residues. Germline assignment: CDR1 SGHTA and CDR2 FQGNSA.